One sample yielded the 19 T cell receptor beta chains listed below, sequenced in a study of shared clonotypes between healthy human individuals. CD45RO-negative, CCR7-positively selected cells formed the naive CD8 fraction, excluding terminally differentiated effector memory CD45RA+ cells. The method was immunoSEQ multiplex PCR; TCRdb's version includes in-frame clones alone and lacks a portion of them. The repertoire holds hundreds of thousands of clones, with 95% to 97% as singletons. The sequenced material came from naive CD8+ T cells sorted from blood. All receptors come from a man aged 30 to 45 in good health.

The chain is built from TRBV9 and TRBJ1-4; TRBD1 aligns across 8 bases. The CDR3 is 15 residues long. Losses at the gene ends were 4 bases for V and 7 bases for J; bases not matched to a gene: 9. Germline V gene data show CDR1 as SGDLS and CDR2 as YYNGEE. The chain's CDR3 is CASSLQGARREKLFF. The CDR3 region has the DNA TGTGCCAGCAGCCTCCAGGGGGCGAGGCGTGAAAAACTGTTTTTT.

The CDR3 sequence: CASSESMGQFQPQHF. CDR3 DNA sequence: TGCGCCAGCAGTGAGTCGATGGGACAGTTTCAGCCCCAGCATTTT. The rearrangement links TRBV10-1 to TRBJ1-5; 7 bases match TRBD1. Germline V gene lookup returns CDR1 WNHNN and CDR2 SYGVQD (reference sequence). The V and J ends lost 0 bases and 6 bases, in that order; junction bases with no gene match: 5. The CDR3 runs to 15 residues.

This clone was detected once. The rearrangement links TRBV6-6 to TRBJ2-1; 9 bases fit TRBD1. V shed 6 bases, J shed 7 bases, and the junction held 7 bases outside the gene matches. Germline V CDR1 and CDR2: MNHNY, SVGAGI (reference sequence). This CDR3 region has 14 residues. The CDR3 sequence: CASSDTGGVNEQFF. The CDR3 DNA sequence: TGTGCCAGCAGCGATACAGGGGGCGTGAATGAGCAGTTCTTC.

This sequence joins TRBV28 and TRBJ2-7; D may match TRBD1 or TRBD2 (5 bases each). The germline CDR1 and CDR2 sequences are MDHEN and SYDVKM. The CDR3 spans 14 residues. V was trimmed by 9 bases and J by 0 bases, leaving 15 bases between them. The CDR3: CASDEGSLSYEQYF. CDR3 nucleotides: TGTGCCAGTGATGAGGGGTCCCTCTCCTACGAGCAGTACTTC.

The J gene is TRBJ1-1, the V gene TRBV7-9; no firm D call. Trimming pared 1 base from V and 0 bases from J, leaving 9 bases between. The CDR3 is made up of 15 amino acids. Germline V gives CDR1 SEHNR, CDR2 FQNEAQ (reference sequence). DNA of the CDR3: TGTGCCAGCAGCTTAGGTCCCAGCATGAACACTGAAGCTTTCTTT. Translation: CASSLGPSMNTEAFF.

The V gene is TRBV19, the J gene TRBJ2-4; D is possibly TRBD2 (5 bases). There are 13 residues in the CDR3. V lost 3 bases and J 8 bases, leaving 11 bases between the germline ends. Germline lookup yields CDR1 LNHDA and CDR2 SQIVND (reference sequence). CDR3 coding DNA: TGTGCCAGTAGTATCGGGGAGATGGACATTCAGTACTTC. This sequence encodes CASSIGEMDIQYF.

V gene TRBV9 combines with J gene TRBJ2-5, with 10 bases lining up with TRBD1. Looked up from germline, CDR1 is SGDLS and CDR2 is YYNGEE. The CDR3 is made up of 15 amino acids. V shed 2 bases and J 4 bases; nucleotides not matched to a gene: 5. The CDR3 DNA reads TGTGCCAGCAGCGTCAGACAGGGGGCTGGAGAGACCCAGTACTTC. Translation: CASSVRQGAGETQYF.

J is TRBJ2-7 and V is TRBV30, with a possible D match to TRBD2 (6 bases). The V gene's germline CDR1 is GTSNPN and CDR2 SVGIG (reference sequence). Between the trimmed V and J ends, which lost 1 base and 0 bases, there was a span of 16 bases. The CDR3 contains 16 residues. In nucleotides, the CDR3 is TGTGCCTGGAGTGGATATAGCGGTACGAGCTCCTACGAGCAGTACTTC. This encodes CAWSGYSGTSSYEQYF.

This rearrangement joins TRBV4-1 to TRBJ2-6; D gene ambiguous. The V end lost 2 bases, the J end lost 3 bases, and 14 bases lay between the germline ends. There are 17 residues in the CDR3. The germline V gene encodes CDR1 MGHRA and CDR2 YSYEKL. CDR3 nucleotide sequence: TGCGCCAGCAGCCAACCTAAACCGGAGCTTGGGGCCAACGTCCTGACTTTC. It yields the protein CASSQPKPELGANVLTF.

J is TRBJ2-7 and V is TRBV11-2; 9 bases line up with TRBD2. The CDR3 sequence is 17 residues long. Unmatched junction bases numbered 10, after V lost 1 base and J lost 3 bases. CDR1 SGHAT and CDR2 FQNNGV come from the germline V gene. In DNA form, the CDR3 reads TGTGCCAGCAGCTTAGTTTGGACTAGCGAGGACAACTACGAGCAGTACTTC. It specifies CASSLVWTSEDNYEQYF. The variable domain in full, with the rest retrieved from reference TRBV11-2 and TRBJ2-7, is EAGVAQSPRYKIIEKRQSVAFWCNPISGHATLYWYQQILGQGPKLLIQFQNNGVVDDSQLPKDRFSAERLKGVDSTLKIQPAKLEDSAVYLCASSLVWTSEDNYEQYFGPGTRLTVT.

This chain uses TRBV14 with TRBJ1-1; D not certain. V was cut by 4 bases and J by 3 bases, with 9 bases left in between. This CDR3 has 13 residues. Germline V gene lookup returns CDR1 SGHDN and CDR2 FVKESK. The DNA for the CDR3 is TGTGCCAGCAGCCGATTTAGTTACACTGAAGCTTTCTTT. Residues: CASSRFSYTEAFF.

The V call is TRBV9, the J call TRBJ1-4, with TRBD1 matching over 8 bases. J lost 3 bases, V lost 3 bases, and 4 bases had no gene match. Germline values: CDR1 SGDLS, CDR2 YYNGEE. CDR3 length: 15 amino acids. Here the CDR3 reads CASSARTGPNEKLFF. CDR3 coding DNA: TGTGCCAGCAGCGCAAGGACAGGGCCTAATGAAAAACTGTTTTTT.

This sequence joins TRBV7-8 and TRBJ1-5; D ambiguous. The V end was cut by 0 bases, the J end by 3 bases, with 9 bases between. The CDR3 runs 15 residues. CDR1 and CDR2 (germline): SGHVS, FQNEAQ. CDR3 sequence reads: CASSLAVGFNQPQHF. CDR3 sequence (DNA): TGTGCCAGCAGCTTAGCGGTAGGGTTCAATCAGCCCCAGCATTTT. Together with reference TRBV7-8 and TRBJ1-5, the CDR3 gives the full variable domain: GAGVSQSPRYKVAKRGQDVALRCDPISGHVSLFWYQQALGQGPEFLTYFQNEAQLDKSGLPSDRFFAERPEGSVSTLKIQRTQQEDSAVYLCASSLAVGFNQPQHFGDGTRLSIL.

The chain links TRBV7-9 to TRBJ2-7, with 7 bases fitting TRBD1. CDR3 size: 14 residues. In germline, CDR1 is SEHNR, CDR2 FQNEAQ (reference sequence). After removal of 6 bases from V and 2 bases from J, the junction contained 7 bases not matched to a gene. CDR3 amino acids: CASSAGTVPYEQYF. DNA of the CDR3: TGTGCCAGCAGTGCCGGGACAGTTCCCTACGAGCAGTACTTC. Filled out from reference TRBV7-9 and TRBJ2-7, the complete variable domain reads DTGVSQNPRHKITKRGQNVTFRCDPISEHNRLYWYRQTLGQGPEFLTYFQNEAQLEKSRLLSDRFSAERPKGSFSTLEIQRTEQGDSAMYLCASSAGTVPYEQYFGPGTRLTVT.

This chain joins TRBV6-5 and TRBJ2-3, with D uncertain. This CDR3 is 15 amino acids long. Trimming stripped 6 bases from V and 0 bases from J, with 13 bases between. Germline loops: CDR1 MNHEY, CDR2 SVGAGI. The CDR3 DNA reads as TGTGCCAGCAGGCCTTGGGCGACTAGCACAGATACGCAGTATTTT. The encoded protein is CASRPWATSTDTQYF.

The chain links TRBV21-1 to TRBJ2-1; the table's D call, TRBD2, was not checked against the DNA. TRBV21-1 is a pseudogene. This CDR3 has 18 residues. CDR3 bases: TGTGCCAGCAGCACGAAAGCATGCTTGCGGGAGGGACCTTCGGAGCAGTTCTTC. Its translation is CASSTKACLREGPSEQFF.

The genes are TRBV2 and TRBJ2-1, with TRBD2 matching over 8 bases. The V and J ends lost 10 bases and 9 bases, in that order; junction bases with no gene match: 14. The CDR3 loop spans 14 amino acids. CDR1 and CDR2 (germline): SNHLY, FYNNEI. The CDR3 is CATLSGTPVGEQFF. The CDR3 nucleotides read TGTGCCACCCTTAGCGGGACCCCCGTCGGTGAGCAGTTCTTC.

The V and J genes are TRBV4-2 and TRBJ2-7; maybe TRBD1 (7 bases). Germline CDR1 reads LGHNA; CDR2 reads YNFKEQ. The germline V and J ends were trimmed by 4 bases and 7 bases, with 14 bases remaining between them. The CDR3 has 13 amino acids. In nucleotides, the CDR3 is TGTGCCAGCAGCCGAGGGGGCGCGGGGGAGCAGTACTTC. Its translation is CASSRGGAGEQYF.

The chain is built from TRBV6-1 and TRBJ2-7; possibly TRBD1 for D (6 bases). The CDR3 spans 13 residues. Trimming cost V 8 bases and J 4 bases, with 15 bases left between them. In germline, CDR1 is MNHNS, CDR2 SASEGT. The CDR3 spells CASGGGLLYEQYF. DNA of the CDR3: TGTGCCAGCGGGGGCGGACTTTTGTACGAGCAGTACTTC.